Shown below are 7 T cell receptor beta chains from a single sample sequenced in a study of blood T cell repertoires in COVID-19. Repertoires were generated with immunoSEQ multiplex PCR, while TCRdb's copy carries only in-frame clones and drops some. The sample shows 160,000 or so clones, 80% to 90% of them seen only once. Sequencing was performed on peripheral blood. These receptors were obtained from a woman aged 70-85 years with COVID-19, enrolled during active disease.

The J gene is TRBJ1-5, the V gene TRBV21-1. TRBV21-1 is termed a pseudogene. The CDR3 totals 15 residues. Here the CDR3 DNA reads TGTGCCAGCAGCCTGGCGGGTAACAAGGATCAGCCCCAGCATTTT. Amino acid sequence: CASSLAGNKDQPQHF.

This clone was seen a handful of times. The chain couples TRBV18 to TRBJ1-4; 8 bases agree with TRBD1. Germline assignment: CDR1 KGHSH and CDR2 LQKENI. J lost 3 bases, V lost 2 bases, and 11 bases had no gene match. The CDR3 is 18 amino acids. CDR3 in amino acids: CASSPEETGVSANEKLFF. Here the CDR3 DNA reads TGTGCCAGCTCACCAGAGGAGACAGGGGTATCGGCTAATGAAAAACTGTTTTTT.

V is TRBV27 and J is TRBJ1-6; D perhaps matches TRBD1 (5 bases). Germline CDR1 is MNHEY and CDR2 is SMNVEV (reference sequence). The CDR3 runs 17 residues. V was shortened by 0 bases and J by 0 bases, with 9 bases between the two germline ends. CDR3 protein: CASSLSMGGSYNSPLHF. The CDR3 DNA follows: TGTGCCAGCAGTTTATCGATGGGGGGCTCCTATAATTCACCCCTCCACTTT.

The rearrangement links TRBV7-9 to TRBJ1-3, with D uncertain. This CDR3 contains 16 residues. Germline assignment: CDR1 SEHNR and CDR2 FQNEAQ (reference sequence). V was shortened by 8 bases and J by 0 bases, with 17 bases between the two germline ends. Here the CDR3 reads CASAPTGMISGNTIYF. DNA for the CDR3: TGTGCCAGCGCCCCTACGGGAATGATCTCTGGAAACACCATATATTTT.

This clone was counted only a few times. The rearrangement links TRBV28 to TRBJ1-2; D is possibly TRBD1 (5 bases). V lost 3 bases and J lost 2, with 7 bases in between. Germline lookup yields CDR1 MDHEN and CDR2 SYDVKM. This CDR3 comprises 13 residues. CDR3 loop: CASSFRGNYGYTF. CDR3 coding DNA: TGTGCCAGCAGTTTTCGGGGGAACTATGGCTACACCTTC.

The chain is built from TRBV6-6 and TRBJ1-6, with TRBD1 matching over 9 bases. Trimming removed 2 bases from V and 5 bases from J; junction bases left unmatched: 1. The CDR3 has 15 amino acids. The V gene's germline CDR1 is MNHNY and CDR2 SVGAGI (reference sequence). CDR3 protein: CASSYRTGDNSPLHF. CDR3 in DNA: TGTGCCAGCAGTTACCGGACAGGGGATAATTCACCCCTCCACTTT.

The chain recombines TRBV6-2 or TRBV6-3 with TRBJ1-5; D gene uncertain. The ends were cut back, 2 bases at V and 7 bases at J, with 12 bases in the middle. The CDR3 has 14 residues. CDR1 and CDR2 (germline): MNHEY, SVGEGT. The CDR3 here is CASSYDTPAQPQHF. The CDR3 DNA follows: TGTGCCAGCAGTTACGATACACCTGCCCAGCCCCAGCATTTT.